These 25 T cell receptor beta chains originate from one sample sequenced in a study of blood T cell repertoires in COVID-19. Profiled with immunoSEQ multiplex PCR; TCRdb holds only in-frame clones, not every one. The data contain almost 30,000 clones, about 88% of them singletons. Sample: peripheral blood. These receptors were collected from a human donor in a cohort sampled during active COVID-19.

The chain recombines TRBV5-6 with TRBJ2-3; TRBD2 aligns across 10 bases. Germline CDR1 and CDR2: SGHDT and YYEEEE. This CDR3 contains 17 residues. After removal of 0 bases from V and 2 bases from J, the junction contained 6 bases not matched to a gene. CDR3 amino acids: CASSLELAGRTTDTQYF. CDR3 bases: TGTGCCAGCAGCTTGGAACTAGCGGGGAGGACCACAGATACGCAGTATTTT. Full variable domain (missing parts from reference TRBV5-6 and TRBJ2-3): DAGVTQSPTHLIKTRGQQVTLRCSPKSGHDTVSWYQQALGQGPQFIFQYYEEEERQRGNFPDRFSGHQFPNYSSELNVNALLLGDSALYLCASSLELAGRTTDTQYFGPGTRLTVL.

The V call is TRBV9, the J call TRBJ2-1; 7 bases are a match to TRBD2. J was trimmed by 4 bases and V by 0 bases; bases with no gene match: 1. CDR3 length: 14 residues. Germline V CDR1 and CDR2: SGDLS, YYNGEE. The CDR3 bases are TGTGCCAGCAGCGTAGGCGGGAGATACAATGAGCAGTTCTTC. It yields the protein CASSVGGRYNEQFF.

The CDR3 coding sequence is TGTGCCAGCAGCTTAACCGGAGGCAAACAAGAGACCCAGTACTTC. This translates into CASSLTGGKQETQYF. The chain combines TRBV7-6 with TRBJ2-5, with TRBD2 as a possible D gene (5 bases). The germline V and J ends were trimmed by 2 bases and 2 bases, with 12 bases remaining between them. This CDR3 contains 15 residues. CDR1 is SGHVS and CDR2 is FNYEAQ in the germline V gene.

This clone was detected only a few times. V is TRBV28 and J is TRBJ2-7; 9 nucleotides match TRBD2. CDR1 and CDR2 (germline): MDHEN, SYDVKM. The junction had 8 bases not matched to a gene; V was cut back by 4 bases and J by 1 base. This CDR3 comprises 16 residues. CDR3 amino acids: CASSSTSGPPSYEQYF. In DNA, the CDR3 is TGTGCCAGCAGTTCTACTAGCGGGCCGCCATCCTACGAGCAGTACTTC. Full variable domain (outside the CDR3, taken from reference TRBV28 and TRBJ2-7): DVKVTQSSRYLVKRTGEKVFLECVQDMDHENMFWYRQDPGLGLRLIYFSYDVKMKEKGDIPEGYSVSREKKERFSLILESASTNQTSMYLCASSSTSGPPSYEQYFGPGTRLTVT.

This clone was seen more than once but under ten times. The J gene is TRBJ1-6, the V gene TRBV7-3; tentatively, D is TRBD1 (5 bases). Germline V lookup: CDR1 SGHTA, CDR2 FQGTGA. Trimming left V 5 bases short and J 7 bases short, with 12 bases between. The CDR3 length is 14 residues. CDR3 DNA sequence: TGTGCCAGCAGCGCAGGGTTTATGAATTCACCCCTCCACTTT. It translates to CASSAGFMNSPLHF.

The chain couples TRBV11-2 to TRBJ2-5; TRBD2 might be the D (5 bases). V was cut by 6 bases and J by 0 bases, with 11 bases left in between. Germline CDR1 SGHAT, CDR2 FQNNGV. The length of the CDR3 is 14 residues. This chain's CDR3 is CASRGSVYQETQYF. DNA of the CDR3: TGTGCCAGCAGAGGTAGCGTGTACCAAGAGACCCAGTACTTC.

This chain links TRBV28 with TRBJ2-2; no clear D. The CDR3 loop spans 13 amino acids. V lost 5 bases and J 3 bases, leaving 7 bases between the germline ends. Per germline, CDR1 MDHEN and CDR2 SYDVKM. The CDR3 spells CASSPTDTGELFF. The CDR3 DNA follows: TGTGCCAGCAGTCCGACTGACACCGGGGAGCTGTTTTTT.

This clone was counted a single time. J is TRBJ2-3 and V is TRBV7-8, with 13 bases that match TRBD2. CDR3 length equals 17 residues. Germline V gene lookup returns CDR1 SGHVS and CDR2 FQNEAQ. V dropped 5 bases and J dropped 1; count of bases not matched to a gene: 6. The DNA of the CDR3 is TGTGCCAGCAGCCCAACTAGCGGGGGGGCTGGCACAGATACGCAGTATTTT. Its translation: CASSPTSGGAGTDTQYF.

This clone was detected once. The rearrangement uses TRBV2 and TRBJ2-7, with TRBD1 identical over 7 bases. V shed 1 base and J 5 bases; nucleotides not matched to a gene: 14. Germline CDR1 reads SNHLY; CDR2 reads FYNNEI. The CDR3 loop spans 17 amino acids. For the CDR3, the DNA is TGTGCCAGCAGTGAAGGGGGCTCGAGACAGGGTATCCACGAGCAGTACTTC. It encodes CASSEGGSRQGIHEQYF.

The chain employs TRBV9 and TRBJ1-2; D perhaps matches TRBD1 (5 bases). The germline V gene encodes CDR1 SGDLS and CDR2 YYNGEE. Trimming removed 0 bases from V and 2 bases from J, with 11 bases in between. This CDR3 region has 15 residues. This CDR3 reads CASSVDPDRNYGYTF. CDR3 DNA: TGTGCCAGCAGCGTAGACCCAGACAGAAACTATGGCTACACCTTC.

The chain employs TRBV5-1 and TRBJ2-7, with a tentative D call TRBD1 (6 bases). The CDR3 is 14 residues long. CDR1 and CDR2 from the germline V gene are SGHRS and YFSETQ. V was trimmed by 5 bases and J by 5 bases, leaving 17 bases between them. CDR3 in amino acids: CASSGQGNKDEQYF. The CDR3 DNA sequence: TGCGCCAGCAGTGGGCAGGGGAACAAAGACGAGCAGTACTTC.

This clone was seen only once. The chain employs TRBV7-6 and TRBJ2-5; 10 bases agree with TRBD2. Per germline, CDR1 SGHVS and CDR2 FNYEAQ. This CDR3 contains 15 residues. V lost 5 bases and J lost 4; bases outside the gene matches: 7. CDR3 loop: CASSLSGGPGETQYF. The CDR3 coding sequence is TGTGCCAGCAGCCTTAGCGGGGGGCCGGGAGAGACCCAGTACTTC.

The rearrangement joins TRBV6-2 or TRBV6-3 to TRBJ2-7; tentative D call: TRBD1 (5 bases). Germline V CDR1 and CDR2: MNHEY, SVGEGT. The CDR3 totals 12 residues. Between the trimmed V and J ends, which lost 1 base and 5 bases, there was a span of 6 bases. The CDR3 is CASSYLGDEQYF. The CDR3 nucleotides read TGTGCCAGCAGTTACTTAGGGGACGAGCAGTACTTC.

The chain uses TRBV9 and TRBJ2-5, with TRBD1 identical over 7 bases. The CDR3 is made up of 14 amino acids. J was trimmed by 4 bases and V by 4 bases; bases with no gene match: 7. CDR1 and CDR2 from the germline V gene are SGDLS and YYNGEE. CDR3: CASSLTGVGETQYF. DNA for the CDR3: TGTGCCAGCAGCCTCACAGGGGTGGGAGAGACCCAGTACTTC.

The CDR3 loop is CASSPPLKGTGASGNTIYF. The CDR3 DNA follows: TGTGCCAGCAGCCCACCCCTCAAAGGGACAGGTGCCTCTGGAAACACCATATATTTT. The V call is TRBV28, the J call TRBJ1-3; 8 bases line up with TRBD1. The germline V gene has CDR1 MDHEN and CDR2 SYDVKM. Germline trimming cut 6 bases from V and 0 bases from J; bases unmatched to any gene: 16. This CDR3 has 19 amino acids.

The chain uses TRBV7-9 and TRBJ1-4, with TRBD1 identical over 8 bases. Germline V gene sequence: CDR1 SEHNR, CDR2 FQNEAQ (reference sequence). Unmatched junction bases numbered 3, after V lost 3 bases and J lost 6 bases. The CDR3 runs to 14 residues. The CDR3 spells CASSLAGGDEKLFF. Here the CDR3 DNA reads TGTGCCAGCAGCTTGGCAGGGGGCGATGAAAAACTGTTTTTT. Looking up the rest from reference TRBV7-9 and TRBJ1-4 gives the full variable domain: DTGVSQNPRHKITKRGQNVTFRCDPISEHNRLYWYRQTLGQGPEFLTYFQNEAQLEKSRLLSDRFSAERPKGSFSTLEIQRTEQGDSAMYLCASSLAGGDEKLFFGSGTQLSVL.

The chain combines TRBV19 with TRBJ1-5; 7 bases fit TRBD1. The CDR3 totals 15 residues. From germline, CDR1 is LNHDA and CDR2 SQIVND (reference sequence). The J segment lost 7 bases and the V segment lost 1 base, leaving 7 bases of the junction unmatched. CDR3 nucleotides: TGTGCCAGTAGTATAGGGACAGGATCGCGGCAGCCCCAGCATTTT. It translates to CASSIGTGSRQPQHF.

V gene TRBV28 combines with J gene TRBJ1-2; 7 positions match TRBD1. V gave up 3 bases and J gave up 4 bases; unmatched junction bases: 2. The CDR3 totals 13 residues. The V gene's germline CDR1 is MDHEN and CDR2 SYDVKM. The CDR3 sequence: CASSLTGSYGYTF. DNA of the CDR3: TGTGCCAGCAGTTTGACAGGGAGCTATGGCTACACCTTC.

The CDR3 here is CAWSYGQGGSYGYTF. In DNA, the CDR3 is TGTGCCTGGAGTTACGGACAGGGGGGTAGCTATGGCTACACCTTC. V and J are TRBV30 and TRBJ1-2, with TRBD1 matching over 10 bases. The CDR3 is 15 amino acids. CDR1 is GTSNPN, CDR2 SVGIG, per germline (reference sequence). V lost 2 bases to trimming and J lost 4 bases; unmatched junction nucleotides: 7.

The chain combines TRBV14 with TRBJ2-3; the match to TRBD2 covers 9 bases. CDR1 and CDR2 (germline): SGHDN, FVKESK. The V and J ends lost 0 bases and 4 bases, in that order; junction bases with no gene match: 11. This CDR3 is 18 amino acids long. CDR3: CASSQDLTLAGWADTQYF. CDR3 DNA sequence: TGTGCCAGCAGCCAAGATCTCACACTAGCGGGTTGGGCAGATACGCAGTATTTT.

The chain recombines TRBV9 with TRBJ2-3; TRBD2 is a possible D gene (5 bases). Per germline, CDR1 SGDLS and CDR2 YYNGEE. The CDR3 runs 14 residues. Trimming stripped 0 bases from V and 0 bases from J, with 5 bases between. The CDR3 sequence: CASSVGTSTDTQYF. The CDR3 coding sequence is TGTGCCAGCAGCGTAGGGACTAGCACAGATACGCAGTATTTT.

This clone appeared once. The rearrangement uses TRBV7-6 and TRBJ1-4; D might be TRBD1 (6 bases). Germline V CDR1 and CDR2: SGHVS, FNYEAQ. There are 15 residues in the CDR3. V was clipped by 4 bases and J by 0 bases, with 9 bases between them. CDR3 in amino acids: CASSSGATTNEKLFF. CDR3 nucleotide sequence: TGTGCCAGCAGCTCAGGGGCGACAACTAATGAAAAACTGTTTTTT.

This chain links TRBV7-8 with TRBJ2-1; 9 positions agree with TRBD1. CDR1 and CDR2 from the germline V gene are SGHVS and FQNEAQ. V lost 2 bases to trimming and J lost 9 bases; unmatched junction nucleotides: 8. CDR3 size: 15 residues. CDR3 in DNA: TGTGCCAGCAGCTTACGGGACAGGGAGATAGGTGAGCAGTTCTTC. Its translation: CASSLRDREIGEQFF.

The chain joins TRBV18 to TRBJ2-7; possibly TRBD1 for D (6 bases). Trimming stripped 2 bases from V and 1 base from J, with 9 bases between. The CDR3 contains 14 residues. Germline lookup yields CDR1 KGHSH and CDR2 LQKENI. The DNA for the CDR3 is TGTGCCAGCTCACCATCCCAGGGGTCCTACGAGCAGTACTTC. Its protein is CASSPSQGSYEQYF.

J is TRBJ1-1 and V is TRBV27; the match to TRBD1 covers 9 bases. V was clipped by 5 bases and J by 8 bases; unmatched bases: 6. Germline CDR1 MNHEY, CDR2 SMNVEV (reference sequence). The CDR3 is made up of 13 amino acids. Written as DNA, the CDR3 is TGTGCCAGCAGTACGACAGGGGGGGTCGAAGCTTTCTTT. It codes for CASSTTGGVEAFF.